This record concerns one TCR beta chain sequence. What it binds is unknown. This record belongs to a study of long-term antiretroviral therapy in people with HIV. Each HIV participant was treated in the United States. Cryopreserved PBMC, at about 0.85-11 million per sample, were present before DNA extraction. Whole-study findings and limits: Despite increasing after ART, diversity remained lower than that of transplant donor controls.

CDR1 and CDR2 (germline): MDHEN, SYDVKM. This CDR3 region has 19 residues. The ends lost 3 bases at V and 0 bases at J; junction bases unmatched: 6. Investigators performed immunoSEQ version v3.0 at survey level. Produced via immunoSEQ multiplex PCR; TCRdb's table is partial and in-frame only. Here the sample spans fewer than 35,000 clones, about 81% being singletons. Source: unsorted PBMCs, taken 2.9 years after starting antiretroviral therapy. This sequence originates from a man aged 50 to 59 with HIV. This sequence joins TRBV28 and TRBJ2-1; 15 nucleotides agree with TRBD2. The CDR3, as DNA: TGTGCCAGCAGTTTTTGGACTAGCGGGGGGGCGAGCTCCTACAATGAGCAGTTCTTC. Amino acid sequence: CASSFWTSGGASSYNEQFF.